Listed below are T cell receptor beta chains from one sample, sequenced in a study of blood T cells in healthy people across ages. TCRdb independently ran MiXCR on the 5' RACE reads; one entry per CDR3 protein. The sample has some 550,000 distinct CDR3 sequences; around half are singletons. What was sequenced was blood. These receptors came from a man older than 75 in good health. The CDR3 runs from the conserved cysteine through the conserved F or W. The order of the fields is V gene, J gene, clone size, D gene, CDR3 protein, CDR3 DNA. D genes are given only for firm matches. For some rows the clone size is stated as once, few or many, or as a class when expanded; others skip it.

TRBV5-5,TRBJ2-7,few,TRBD2,CASSLGLAGEYEQYF,TGTGCCAGCAGCTTGGGCCTAGCGGGGGAGTACGAGCAGTACTTC
TRBV28,TRBJ2-7,.,.,CASIRESPYEQYF,TGTGCCAGCATTAGGGAATCCCCCTACGAGCAGTACTTC
TRBV7-9,TRBJ2-7,.,.,CASSLARTKGEQYF,TGTGCCAGCAGCTTAGCCAGGACCAAGGGGGAGCAGTACTTC
TRBV11-3,TRBJ1-1,.,TRBD1,CASSLDGTGAEAFF,TGTGCCAGCAGCTTAGACGGGACAGGGGCTGAAGCTTTCTTT
TRBV10-3,TRBJ2-1,many,TRBD2,CAISGTSREQFF,TGTGCCATCAGTGGGACTAGCAGAGAGCAGTTCTTC
TRBV2,TRBJ2-3,.,.,CASSEVGGRSTDTQYF,TGTGCCAGCAGTGAGGTCGGCGGGCGGAGCACAGATACGCAGTATTTT
TRBV28,TRBJ1-1,.,.,CASTNDRAKPTEAFF,TGTGCCAGCACCAACGATAGGGCCAAACCCACTGAAGCTTTCTTT
TRBV10-3,TRBJ1-4,few,.,CAISEAGPGTSNEKLFF,TGTGCCATCAGTGAGGCGGGACCGGGGACAAGTAATGAAAAACTGTTTTTT
TRBV4-3,TRBJ1-1,few,.,CASSQEIQGREAFF,TGCGCCAGCAGCCAAGAGATCCAGGGCCGGGAAGCTTTCTTT
TRBV11-2,TRBJ1-2,.,.,CASSLDDRSYTF,TGTGCCAGCAGCTTAGACGACAGATCATACACCTTC
TRBV5-4,TRBJ2-1,.,.,CASSSVPASENEQFF,TGTGCCAGCAGCTCGGTCCCAGCTAGTGAGAATGAGCAGTTCTTC
TRBV7-2,TRBJ1-2,.,.,CASTPSYNYGYTF,TGTGCCAGCACCCCTTCCTATAACTATGGCTACACCTTC
TRBV7-9,TRBJ2-6,.,.,CASSPRRSSGANALTF,TGTGCCAGCAGCCCCCGACGGTCCTCTGGGGCCAACGCCCTGACTTTC
TRBV20-1,TRBJ1-4,.,.,CSARDGVNEKLFF,TGCAGTGCTAGAGATGGGGTGAATGAAAAACTGTTTTTT
TRBV10-1,TRBJ2-7,.,TRBD1,CASSESGPFGQGIHEQYF,TGCGCCAGCAGTGAGTCGGGGCCTTTTGGACAGGGTATTCACGAGCAGTACTTC
TRBV20-1,TRBJ1-5,.,.,CSASGEGHQPQHF,TGCAGTGCCTCAGGGGAAGGGCATCAGCCCCAGCATTTT
TRBV30,TRBJ2-7,.,.,CAWSVLTYEQYF,TGTGCCTGGAGTGTACTAACCTACGAGCAGTACTTC
TRBV2,TRBJ2-5,.,.,CASSVGPETQYF,TGTGCCAGCAGTGTGGGGCCAGAGACCCAGTACTTC
TRBV28,TRBJ1-1,.,.,CASSTPGHWNTEAFF,TGTGCCAGCAGTACTCCGGGACACTGGAACACTGAAGCTTTCTTT
TRBV4-3,TRBJ1-5,.,.,CASSQDLGGNQPQHF,TGCGCCAGCAGCCAAGACCTCGGGGGCAATCAGCCCCAGCATTTT
TRBV4-3,TRBJ2-5,.,TRBD2,CVSSQRTSGAINEQYF,TGCGTCAGCAGCCAGAGGACTAGCGGGGCAATCAATGAGCAGTACTTC
TRBV29-1,TRBJ2-5,.,TRBD1,CSVRWTGQETQYF,TGCAGCGTCCGTTGGACAGGTCAAGAGACCCAGTACTTC
TRBV7-2,TRBJ2-7,few,.,CASSSQGSYEQYF,TGCGCCAGCAGCAGCCAGGGGTCCTACGAGCAGTACTTC
TRBV20-1,TRBJ1-5,.,.,CSAWTDSNQPQHF,TGCAGTGCCTGGACAGACAGCAATCAGCCCCAGCATTTT
TRBV20-1,TRBJ2-1,few,TRBD2,CSAMGGSPYNEQFF,TGCAGTGCTATGGGGGGGAGCCCCTACAATGAGCAGTTCTTC
TRBV7-2,TRBJ2-5,few,.,CASSFTGMETQYF,TGTGCCAGCAGCTTTACAGGGATGGAGACCCAGTACTTC
TRBV5-5,TRBJ1-2,.,TRBD1,CASSHRGPGYTF,TGTGCCAGCAGCCACAGGGGGCCCGGCTACACCTTC
TRBV24-1,TRBJ2-5,.,.,CATSGQGGETQYF,TGTGCCACCAGTGGGCAGGGAGGAGAGACCCAGTACTTC
TRBV20-1,TRBJ2-3,.,TRBD2,CSAGGTSGGTFSDTQYF,TGCAGTGCTGGAGGGACTAGCGGGGGGACGTTTTCAGATACGCAGTATTTT
TRBV20-1,TRBJ1-5,.,TRBD1,CSAIGQGTSNQPQHF,TGCAGTGCAATAGGACAGGGGACGAGCAATCAGCCCCAGCATTTT
TRBV6-6,TRBJ2-2,.,.,CASTNSGGGGTGELFF,TGTGCCAGCACCAACTCAGGTGGAGGAGGCACCGGGGAGCTGTTTTTT
TRBV20-1,TRBJ2-5,.,TRBD2,CSARAAGGPLGTQYF,TGCAGTGCTAGAGCGGCGGGAGGGCCTCTCGGGACCCAGTACTTC
TRBV7-2,TRBJ2-5,.,.,CASSLIRYEQYF,TGTGCCAGCAGCTTAATTCGGTACGAGCAGTACTTT
TRBV5-1,TRBJ1-2,.,.,CASSLGTLEGYGYTF,TGCGCCAGCAGCTTGGGGACACTTGAAGGCTATGGCTACACCTTC
TRBV6-5,TRBJ2-1,.,.,CASRPWTPSPTAQFF,TGTGCCAGCAGACCGTGGACTCCTTCGCCGACCGCGCAGTTCTTC
TRBV7-7,TRBJ2-1,.,TRBD1,CASSLDRGSDNEQFF,TGTGCTAGCAGCTTAGACAGGGGAAGCGACAATGAGCAGTTCTTC
TRBV7-8,TRBJ2-4,.,TRBD1,CASSAADRDIQYF,TGTGCCAGCAGCGCCGCGGACAGGGACATTCAGTACTTC
TRBV20-1,TRBJ2-7,.,.,CSATPARTANYEQYF,TGCAGTGCTACACCCGCTCGGACTGCAAACTACGAGCAGTACTTC
TRBV7-2,TRBJ2-2,.,.,CASRGVLTGELFF,TGTGCCAGCAGGGGGGTGCTGACCGGGGAGCTGTTTTTT
TRBV7-2,TRBJ2-7,.,.,CASILIGDYEQYF,TGTGCCAGCATCTTAATTGGGGACTACGAGCAGTACTTC
TRBV7-9,TRBJ2-1,.,TRBD2,CASRGLAATKGYNEQFF,TGTGCCAGCAGGGGACTAGCGGCCACCAAGGGGTACAATGAGCAGTTCTTC
TRBV7-2,TRBJ1-2,.,.,CASSFAGLNYGYTF,TGTGCCAGCAGCTTCGCGGGGCTTAACTATGGCTACACCTTC
TRBV3-1,TRBJ1-1,.,.,CASSQASVRGGTEAFF,TGTGCCAGCAGCCAAGCGTCAGTTAGGGGAGGGACTGAAGCTTTCTTT
TRBV13,TRBJ2-2,.,TRBD2,CASSLGASGNTGELFF,TGTGCCAGCAGCTTAGGAGCTAGCGGGAACACCGGGGAGCTGTTTTTT